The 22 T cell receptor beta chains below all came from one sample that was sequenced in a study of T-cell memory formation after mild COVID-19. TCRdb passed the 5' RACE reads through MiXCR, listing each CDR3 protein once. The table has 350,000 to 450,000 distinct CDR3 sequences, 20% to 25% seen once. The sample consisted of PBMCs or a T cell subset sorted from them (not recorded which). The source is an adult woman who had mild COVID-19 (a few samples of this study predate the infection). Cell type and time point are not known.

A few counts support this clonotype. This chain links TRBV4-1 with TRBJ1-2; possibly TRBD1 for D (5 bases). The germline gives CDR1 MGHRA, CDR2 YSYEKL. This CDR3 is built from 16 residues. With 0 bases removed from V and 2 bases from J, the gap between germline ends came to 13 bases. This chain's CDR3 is CASSQDLLRGNYGYTF. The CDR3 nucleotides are TGCGCCAGCAGCCAAGATTTGCTCCGGGGGAACTATGGCTACACCTTC.

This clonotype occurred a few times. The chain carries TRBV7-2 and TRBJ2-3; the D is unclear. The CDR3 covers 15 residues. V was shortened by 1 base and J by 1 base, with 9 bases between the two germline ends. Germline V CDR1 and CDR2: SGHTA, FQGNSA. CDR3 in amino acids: CASSLGGKGTDTQYF. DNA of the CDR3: TGTGCCAGCAGCTTAGGGGGAAAGGGCACAGATACGCAGTATTTT.

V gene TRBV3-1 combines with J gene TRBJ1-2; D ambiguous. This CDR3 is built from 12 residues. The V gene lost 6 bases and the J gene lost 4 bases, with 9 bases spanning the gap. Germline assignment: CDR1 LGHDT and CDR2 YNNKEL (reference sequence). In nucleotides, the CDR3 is TGTGCCAGCAGAGTTTCGGGCTATGGCTACACCTTC. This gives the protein CASRVSGYGYTF.

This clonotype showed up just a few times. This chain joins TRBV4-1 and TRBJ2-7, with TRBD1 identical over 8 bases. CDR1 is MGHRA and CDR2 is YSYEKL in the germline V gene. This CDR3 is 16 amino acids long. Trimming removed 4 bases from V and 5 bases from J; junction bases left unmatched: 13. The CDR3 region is CASSPDPGQGKDEQYF. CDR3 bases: TGCGCCAGCAGCCCAGACCCAGGACAGGGAAAAGACGAGCAGTACTTC.

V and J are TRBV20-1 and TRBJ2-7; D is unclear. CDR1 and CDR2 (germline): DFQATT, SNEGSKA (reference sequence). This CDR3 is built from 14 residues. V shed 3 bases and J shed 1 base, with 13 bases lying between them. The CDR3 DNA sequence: TGCAGTGCTAGTATCCTGGGCGTATCCTACGAGCAGTACTTC. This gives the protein CSASILGVSYEQYF.

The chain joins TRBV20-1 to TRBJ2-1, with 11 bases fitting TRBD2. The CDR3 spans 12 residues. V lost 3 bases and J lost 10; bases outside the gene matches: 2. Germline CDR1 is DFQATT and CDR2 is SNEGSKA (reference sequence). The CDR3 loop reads CSASRLAGEQFF. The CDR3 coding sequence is TGCAGTGCTAGCCGACTAGCGGGGGAGCAGTTCTTC.

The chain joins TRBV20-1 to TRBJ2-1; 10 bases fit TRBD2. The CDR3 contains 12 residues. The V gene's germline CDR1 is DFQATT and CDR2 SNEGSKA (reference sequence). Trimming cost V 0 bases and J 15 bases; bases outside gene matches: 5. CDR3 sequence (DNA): TGCAGTGCTAGAGATGGCCAGCGGGGGGGGTTCTTC. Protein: CSARDGQRGGFF.

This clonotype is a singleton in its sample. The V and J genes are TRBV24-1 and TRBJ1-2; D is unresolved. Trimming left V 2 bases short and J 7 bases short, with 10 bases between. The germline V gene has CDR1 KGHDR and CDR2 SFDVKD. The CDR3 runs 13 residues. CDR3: CATSDYRMGGYTF. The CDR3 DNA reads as TGTGCCACCAGTGATTATCGGATGGGTGGCTACACCTTC.

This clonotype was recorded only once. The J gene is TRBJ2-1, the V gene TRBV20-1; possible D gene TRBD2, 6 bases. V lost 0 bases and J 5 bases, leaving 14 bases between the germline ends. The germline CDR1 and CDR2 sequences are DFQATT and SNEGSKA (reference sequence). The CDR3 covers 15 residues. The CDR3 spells CSARDLERANNEQFF. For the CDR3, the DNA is TGCAGTGCTAGAGATCTCGAGCGGGCGAACAATGAGCAGTTCTTC.

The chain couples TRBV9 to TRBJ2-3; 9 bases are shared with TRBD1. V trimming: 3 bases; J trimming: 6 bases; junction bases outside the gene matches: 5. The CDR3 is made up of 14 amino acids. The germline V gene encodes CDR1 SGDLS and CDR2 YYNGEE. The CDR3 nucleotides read TGTGCCAGCAGCGCCACAGGGGGCGTCGATACGCAGTATTTT. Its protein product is CASSATGGVDTQYF.

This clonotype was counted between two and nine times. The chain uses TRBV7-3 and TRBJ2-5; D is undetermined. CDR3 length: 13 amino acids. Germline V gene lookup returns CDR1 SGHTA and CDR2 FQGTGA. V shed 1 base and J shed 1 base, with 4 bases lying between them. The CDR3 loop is CASSLRAQETQYF. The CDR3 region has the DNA TGTGCCAGCAGCTTAAGAGCCCAAGAGACCCAGTACTTC.

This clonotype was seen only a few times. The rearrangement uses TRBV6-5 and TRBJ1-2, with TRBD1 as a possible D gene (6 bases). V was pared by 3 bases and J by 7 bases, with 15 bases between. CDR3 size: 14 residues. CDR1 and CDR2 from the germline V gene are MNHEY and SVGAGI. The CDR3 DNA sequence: TGTGCCAGCAGTTATACGCAGGGGAGAGTTGGCTACACCTTC. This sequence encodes CASSYTQGRVGYTF.

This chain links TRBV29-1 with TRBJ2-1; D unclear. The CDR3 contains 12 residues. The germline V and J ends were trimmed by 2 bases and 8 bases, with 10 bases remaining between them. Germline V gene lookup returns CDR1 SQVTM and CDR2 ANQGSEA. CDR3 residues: CSVERQEDEQFF. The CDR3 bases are TGCAGCGTTGAACGCCAAGAGGATGAGCAGTTCTTC.

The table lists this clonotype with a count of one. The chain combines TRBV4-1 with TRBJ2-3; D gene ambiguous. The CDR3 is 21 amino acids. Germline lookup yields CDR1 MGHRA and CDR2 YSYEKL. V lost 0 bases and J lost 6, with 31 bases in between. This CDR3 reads CASSQEPTLALLVQFTDTQYF. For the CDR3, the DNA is TGCGCCAGCAGCCAAGAACCCACTCTCGCCCTCCTAGTTCAGTTCACCGATACGCAGTATTTT.

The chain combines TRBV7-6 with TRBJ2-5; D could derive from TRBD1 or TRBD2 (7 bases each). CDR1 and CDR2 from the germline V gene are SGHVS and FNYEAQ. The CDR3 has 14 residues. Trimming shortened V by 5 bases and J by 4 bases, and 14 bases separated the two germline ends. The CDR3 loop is CASSPGRGGETQYF. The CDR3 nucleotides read TGTGCCAGCAGCCCAGGCAGGGGGGGAGAGACCCAGTACTTC.

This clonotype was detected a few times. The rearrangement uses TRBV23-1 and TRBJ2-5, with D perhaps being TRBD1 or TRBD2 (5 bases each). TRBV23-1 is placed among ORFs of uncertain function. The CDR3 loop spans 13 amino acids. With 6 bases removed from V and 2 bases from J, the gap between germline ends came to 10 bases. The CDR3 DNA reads TGCGCCAGCAGACGGGACGATCAAGAGACCCAGTACTTC. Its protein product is CASRRDDQETQYF.

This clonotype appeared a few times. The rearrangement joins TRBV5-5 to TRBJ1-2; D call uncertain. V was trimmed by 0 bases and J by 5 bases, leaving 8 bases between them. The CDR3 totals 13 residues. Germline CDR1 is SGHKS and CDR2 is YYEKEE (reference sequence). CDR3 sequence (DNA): TGTGCCAGCAGCTTGGCGGGGAAGTATGGCTACACCTTC. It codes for CASSLAGKYGYTF.

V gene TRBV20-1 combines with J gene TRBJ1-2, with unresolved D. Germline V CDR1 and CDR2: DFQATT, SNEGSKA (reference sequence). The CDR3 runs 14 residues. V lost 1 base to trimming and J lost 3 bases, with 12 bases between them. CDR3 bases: TGCAGTGCTAGAGTTCTTTCAGTAGACTATGGCTACACCTTC. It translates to CSARVLSVDYGYTF.

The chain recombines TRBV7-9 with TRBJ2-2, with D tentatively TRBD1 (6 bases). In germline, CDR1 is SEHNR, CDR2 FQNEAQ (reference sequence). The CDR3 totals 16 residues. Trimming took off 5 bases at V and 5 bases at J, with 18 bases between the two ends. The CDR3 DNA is TGTGCCAGCAGCCCACTCCGGTGGGGGCGGACCGGGGAGCTGTTTTTT. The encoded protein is CASSPLRWGRTGELFF.

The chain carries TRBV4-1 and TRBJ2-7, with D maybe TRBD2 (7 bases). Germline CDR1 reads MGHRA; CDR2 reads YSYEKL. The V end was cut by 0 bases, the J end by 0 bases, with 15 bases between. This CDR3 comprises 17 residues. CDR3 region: CASSQDRGGGRSYEQYF. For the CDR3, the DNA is TGCGCCAGCAGCCAAGATCGGGGAGGGGGACGCTCCTACGAGCAGTACTTC.

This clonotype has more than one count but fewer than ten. The CDR3 DNA follows: TGTGCCAGCAGCCCGGGACAGGGAAGTGAGCAGTTCTTC. Protein sequence: CASSPGQGSEQFF. The chain links TRBV6-6 to TRBJ2-1; 9 bases match TRBD1. The CDR3 has 13 residues. J was trimmed by 9 bases and V by 6 bases; bases with no gene match: 6. Per the germline V gene, CDR1 is MNHNY and CDR2 is SVGAGI (reference sequence).

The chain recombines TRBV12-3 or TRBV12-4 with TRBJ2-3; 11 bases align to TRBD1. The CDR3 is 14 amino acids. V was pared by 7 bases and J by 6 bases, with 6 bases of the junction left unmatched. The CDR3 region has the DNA TGTGCCAGCATTCGGGACAGGGGGATGGATACGCAGTATTTT. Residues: CASIRDRGMDTQYF.